The 9 T cell receptor beta chains reported below all come from one sample, sequenced in a study of blood T cell repertoires in COVID-19. Repertoires were generated with immunoSEQ multiplex PCR, while TCRdb's copy carries only in-frame clones and drops some. The sample includes under 250,000 clones, over 90% seen only once; the top ten take over 0.65%. The sample comprised peripheral blood. The receptors were sampled from a man aged 25 to 40 with COVID-19, enrolled during active disease.

This chain joins TRBV11-2 and TRBJ1-1; 7 nucleotides line up with TRBD1. This CDR3 has 15 residues. Germline V CDR1 and CDR2: SGHAT, FQNNGV. V lost 3 bases to trimming and J lost 6 bases; unmatched junction nucleotides: 10. The CDR3 spells CASSFIRGRISEAFF. CDR3 bases: TGTGCCAGCAGCTTTATAAGGGGGCGCATCTCTGAAGCTTTCTTT.

This clone was counted a single time. This chain joins TRBV11-2 and TRBJ1-3; 7 bases align to TRBD1. Germline-derived CDR1 and CDR2 are SGHAT and FQNNGV. This CDR3 is 15 amino acids long. V dropped 1 base and J dropped 5; count of bases not matched to a gene: 5. The CDR3 DNA is TGTGCCAGCAGCTTAGGACAGGGCTTGAGAAACACCATATATTTT. Amino acids: CASSLGQGLRNTIYF.

The chain recombines TRBV7-9 with TRBJ2-3; the match to TRBD1 covers 10 bases. This CDR3 spans 16 amino acids. After removal of 5 bases from V and 2 bases from J, the junction contained 7 bases not matched to a gene. The germline gives CDR1 SEHNR, CDR2 FQNEAQ (reference sequence). The CDR3 nucleotides read TGTGCCAGCAGCGATACCGGGACAGGGGCCACAGATACGCAGTATTTT. Translated, it gives CASSDTGTGATDTQYF.

The V gene is TRBV9, the J gene TRBJ2-7; perhaps TRBD2 as D (6 bases). With 0 bases removed from V and 7 bases from J, the gap between germline ends came to 20 bases. This CDR3 spans 16 amino acids. Germline V gene lookup returns CDR1 SGDLS and CDR2 YYNGEE. CDR3 loop: CASSVGGGGKLGEQYF. The CDR3 nucleotides are TGTGCCAGCAGCGTAGGGGGAGGAGGAAAGCTGGGGGAGCAGTACTTC.

The chain joins TRBV29-1 to TRBJ2-3; the D is unclear. Germline CDR1 and CDR2: SQVTM and ANQGSEA. The CDR3 is made up of 13 amino acids. V lost 3 bases and J 1 base, leaving 8 bases between the germline ends. CDR3: CSVDRSGTDTQYF. In nucleotides, the CDR3 is TGCAGCGTTGACAGGTCGGGCACAGATACGCAGTATTTT.

V gene TRBV6-2 or TRBV6-3 combines with J gene TRBJ2-2; D remains ambiguous. Looked up from germline, CDR1 is MNHEY and CDR2 is SVGEGT. V was shortened by 4 bases and J by 6 bases, with 15 bases between the two germline ends. There are 15 residues in the CDR3. The CDR3 bases are TGTGCCAGCAGTTCGACTCTAGGCGCCGCCGGGGAGCTGTTTTTT. Its protein is CASSSTLGAAGELFF.

Here the CDR3 DNA reads TGTGCCAGCAGCCCGGGGCAGGGGCGAGAGACCCAGTACTTC. Translating it yields CASSPGQGRETQYF. The chain links TRBV7-9 to TRBJ2-5; maybe TRBD1 (6 bases). V was pared by 5 bases and J by 4 bases, with 14 bases between. The CDR3 is made up of 14 amino acids. Germline assignment: CDR1 SEHNR and CDR2 FQNEAQ (reference sequence).

This chain links TRBV19 with TRBJ1-5; TRBD1 agrees at 7 bases. This CDR3 contains 15 residues. Germline V gene sequence: CDR1 LNHDA, CDR2 SQIVND (reference sequence). V shed 5 bases and J 9 bases; nucleotides not matched to a gene: 13. The CDR3, as DNA: TGTGCCAGTAGTGCGTTGCGGGACAGTAAATCGCCCCAGCATTTT. It is translated as CASSALRDSKSPQHF.

This rearrangement joins TRBV6-5 to TRBJ1-2; D gene uncertain. The CDR3 has 12 residues. Trimming removed 9 bases at V and 3 bases at J, with 11 bases between. Germline V gene sequence: CDR1 MNHEY, CDR2 SVGAGI. CDR3 nucleotide sequence: TGTGCCAGTACTGAGGCCTACTATGGCTACACCTTC. It specifies CASTEAYYGYTF.